The present T cell receptor beta chain was sequenced within a study of T cell repertoires in cytomegalovirus infection. About the research overall: CMV infection together with matching HLA type was indicated by public TCR beta signatures.

This clonotype appeared once. Antigen specificity is unknown. One entry per CDR3 protein, called by TCRdb with MiXCR from the reads. The repertoire holds around 530,000 distinct CDR3 sequences, with around a quarter as singletons. This CDR3 comprises 16 residues. Germline lookup yields CDR1 SGHAT and CDR2 FQNNGV. V lost 5 bases and J 8 bases, leaving 21 bases between the germline ends. Findings and caveats of the study: Pooled public TCR beta family frequency picked out CMV carriers with the relevant HLA.

V is TRBV11-2 and J is TRBJ1-4, with D unresolved. Sequenced sample: PBMCs. This clonotype originated in a human donor in good health (CMV status not recorded). Some clones in this sample may be carry-over from other donors' samples. CDR3 coding DNA: TGTGCCAGCAGCCTACGGGCCGGGCAGAGGGAAGAAAAACTGTTTTTT. It encodes CASSLRAGQREEKLFF.